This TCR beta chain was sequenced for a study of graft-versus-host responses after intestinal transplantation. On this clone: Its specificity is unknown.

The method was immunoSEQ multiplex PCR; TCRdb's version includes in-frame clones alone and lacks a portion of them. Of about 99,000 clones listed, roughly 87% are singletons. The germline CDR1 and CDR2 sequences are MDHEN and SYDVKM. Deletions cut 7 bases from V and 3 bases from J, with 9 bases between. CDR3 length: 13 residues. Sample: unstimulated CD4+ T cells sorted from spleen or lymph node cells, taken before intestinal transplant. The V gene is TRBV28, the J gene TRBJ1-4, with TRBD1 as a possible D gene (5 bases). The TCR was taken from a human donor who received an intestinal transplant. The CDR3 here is CASTRGANEKLFF. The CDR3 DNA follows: TGTGCCAGCACTCGGGGGGCTAATGAAAAACTGTTTTTT.